The source of this TCR beta chain is a study of shared clonotypes between healthy human individuals. Findings of the study overall: Roughly 4.7% was the fraction of naive CD4 clonotypes found shared across a few donors.

This clone was recorded only once. The antigen is undetermined. From CD4+ cells came CD45RA+ naive and CD45RA-negative memory subsets. As handled by the study authors: For the immunoSEQ data, sequences were junction-only without quality scores, so filtering differed. Generated by immunoSEQ multiplex PCR, the TCRdb table keeps only in-frame clones and is missing some. Clone size and V and J calls were adopted from that table, with D and trimming inferred from the DNA. The repertoire holds under 750,000 clones, with around 77% as singletons. The V gene's germline CDR1 is KGHSH and CDR2 LQKENI. The junction had 7 bases not matched to a gene; V was cut back by 5 bases and J by 0 bases. This CDR3 is 16 amino acids long.

This clonotype originated in a woman aged 25 to 39 in good health. The material sequenced was memory CD4+ T cells sorted from blood. Indicated subset: CD45RA-negative fraction. The V call is TRBV18, the J call TRBJ2-1, with TRBD1 identical over 7 bases. As DNA, the CDR3 is TGTGCCAGCTCAAGAGAACAGGGGATCTCCTACAATGAGCAGTTCTTC. Protein: CASSREQGISYNEQFF.